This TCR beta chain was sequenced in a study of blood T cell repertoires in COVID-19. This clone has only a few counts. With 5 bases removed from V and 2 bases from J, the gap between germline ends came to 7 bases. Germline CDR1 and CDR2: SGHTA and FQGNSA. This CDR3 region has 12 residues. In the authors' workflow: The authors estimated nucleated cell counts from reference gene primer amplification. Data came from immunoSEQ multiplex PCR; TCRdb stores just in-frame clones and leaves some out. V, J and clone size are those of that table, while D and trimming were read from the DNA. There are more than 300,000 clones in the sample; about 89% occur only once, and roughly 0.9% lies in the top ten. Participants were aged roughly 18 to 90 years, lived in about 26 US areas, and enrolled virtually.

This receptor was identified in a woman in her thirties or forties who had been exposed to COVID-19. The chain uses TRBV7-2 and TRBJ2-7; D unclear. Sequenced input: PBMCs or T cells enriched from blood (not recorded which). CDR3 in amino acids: CASSVDTYEQYF. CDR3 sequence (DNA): TGTGCCAGCAGCGTCGACACCTACGAGCAGTACTTC.